One sample yielded the 12 T cell receptor beta chains listed below, sequenced in a study of a mutant IDH1 vaccine in newly diagnosed glioma. Measured with immunoSEQ multiplex PCR; TCRdb has only the in-frame clones, and not every one. The sample has under 85,000 clones, 85% seen once. The time point is: week 23, last vaccination. With topical imiquimod, each dose of the vaccine consisted of 300 ug of mutant IDH1 20-mer peptide. Their specific antigens are unknown. The source material was PBMCs, sampled from a glioma patient whose treatment included an IDH1 peptide vaccine. The receptor set was obtained from a woman in her forties or fifties with glioma.

This chain connects TRBV4-1 to TRBJ1-5; a weak D match, TRBD1 (6 bases). The germline V gene has CDR1 MGHRA and CDR2 YSYEKL. The CDR3 consists of 15 residues. The V end was cut by 0 bases, the J end by 6 bases, with 12 bases between. The CDR3 here is CASSQERGRGQPQHF. The DNA for the CDR3 is TGCGCCAGCAGCCAAGAACGGGGGCGCGGTCAGCCCCAGCATTTT.

The gene calls are TRBV28 and TRBJ1-5, with D perhaps matching TRBD1 (6 bases). CDR3 size: 14 residues. Per the germline V gene, CDR1 is MDHEN and CDR2 is SYDVKM. The V and J ends lost 8 bases and 4 bases respectively, with 15 bases between them. The CDR3 protein is CASSPGGRNQPQHF. CDR3 nucleotide sequence: TGTGCCAGCTCCCCGGGGGGCAGAAATCAGCCCCAGCATTTT.

This chain links TRBV11-2 with TRBJ2-1; TRBD2 matches at 13 bases. CDR1 is SGHAT, CDR2 FQNNGV, per germline. V trimming: 1 base; J trimming: 7 bases; junction bases outside the gene matches: 4. The CDR3 covers 16 residues. CDR3: CASSLAQLAGGNEQFF. For the CDR3, the DNA is TGTGCCAGCAGCTTAGCCCAACTAGCGGGAGGGAATGAGCAGTTCTTC.

The chain recombines TRBV5-1 with TRBJ2-3; possibly TRBD2 for D (6 bases). Trimming left V 4 bases short and J 1 base short, with 16 bases between. Germline V gene data show CDR1 as SGHRS and CDR2 as YFSETQ. This CDR3 spans 16 amino acids. The CDR3 sequence is CASSPPMASGTDTQYF. In nucleotides, the CDR3 is TGCGCCAGCAGCCCCCCAATGGCTAGCGGCACAGATACGCAGTATTTT.

This rearrangement joins TRBV7-3 to TRBJ2-2; D remains ambiguous. The CDR3 has 12 residues. The germline V gene encodes CDR1 SGHTA and CDR2 FQGTGA. Trimming left V 1 base short and J 8 bases short, with 5 bases between. The CDR3 region has the DNA TGTGCCAGCAGCTTAATCTTAGGGGAGCTGTTTTTT. Amino acid sequence: CASSLILGELFF.

In nucleotides, the CDR3 is TGTGCCAGCAGCTCCGAGGACAGGGAGCAGTACTTC. This gives the protein CASSSEDREQYF. The chain employs TRBV9 and TRBJ2-7; 7 nucleotides agree with TRBD1. From germline, CDR1 is SGDLS and CDR2 YYNGEE. This CDR3 has 12 residues. V lost 4 bases to trimming and J lost 7 bases; unmatched junction nucleotides: 5.

The V and J genes are TRBV7-5 and TRBJ2-7. TRBV7-5 is a pseudogene. The CDR3 is made up of 12 amino acids. The CDR3: CRAPGEVIEQYF. The CDR3 nucleotides are TGTCGCGCCCCAGGGGAGGTCATCGAGCAGTACTTC.

The V and J genes are TRBV12-5 and TRBJ2-7; possibly TRBD1 or TRBD2 for D (6 bases each). The V end lost 0 bases, the J end lost 5 bases, and 11 bases lay between the germline ends. The length of the CDR3 is 14 residues. CDR1 LGHNT and CDR2 FRNRAP come from the germline V gene. CDR3 region: CASGLVPGANEQYF. Here the CDR3 DNA reads TGTGCTAGTGGTTTGGTACCGGGGGCGAACGAGCAGTACTTC.

J is TRBJ2-7 and V is TRBV5-1, with D possibly TRBD2 on 6 matching bases. The ends were cut back, 1 base at V and 6 bases at J, with 14 bases in the middle. CDR1 and CDR2 (germline): SGHRS, YFSETQ. The length of the CDR3 is 14 residues. The CDR3 DNA reads as TGCGCCAGCAGCTTGTCCCGGGGGTCCGGCGAGCAGTACTTC. Its translation is CASSLSRGSGEQYF.

V is TRBV30 and J is TRBJ2-2; TRBD2 agrees at 8 bases. The CDR3 runs to 15 residues. The ends lost 7 bases at V and 1 base at J; junction bases unmatched: 8. CDR1 is GTSNPN, CDR2 SVGIG, per germline (reference sequence). For the CDR3, the DNA is TGTGCCTACAACCGGGGGGGATGGAACACCGGGGAGCTGTTTTTT. Translated, it gives CAYNRGGWNTGELFF.

The rearrangement uses TRBV9 and TRBJ2-3; D unresolved. Trimming stripped 3 bases from V and 2 bases from J, with 7 bases between. CDR3 size: 13 residues. Germline CDR1 is SGDLS and CDR2 is YYNGEE. The CDR3 coding sequence is TGTGCCAGCAGCGAGGGCGACACAGATACGCAGTATTTT. It codes for CASSEGDTDTQYF.

The chain joins TRBV2 to TRBJ1-1; possible D gene TRBD1, 5 bases. The germline CDR1 and CDR2 sequences are SNHLY and FYNNEI. This CDR3 comprises 12 residues. V was pared by 7 bases and J by 7 bases, with 13 bases between. The CDR3 sequence is CASTWDVVEAFF. The CDR3 DNA reads as TGTGCCAGCACGTGGGACGTAGTTGAAGCTTTCTTT.